This passage covers 2 T cell receptor beta chains from one sample sequenced in a study of blood T cell repertoires in COVID-19. Profiling relied on immunoSEQ multiplex PCR, and the TCRdb table lists in-frame clones only, not all of them. Among around 15,000 clones listed, approximately 80% were seen once. Material for sequencing was peripheral blood. These TCRs come from a human donor in a cohort sampled during active COVID-19.

CDR3 loop: CASRGDRLSNQPQHF. DNA for the CDR3: TGTGCCAGCAGGGGGGACAGACTTAGCAATCAGCCCCAGCATTTT. V is TRBV28 and J is TRBJ1-5; 7 nucleotides line up with TRBD1. V lost 6 bases to trimming and J lost 0 bases; unmatched junction nucleotides: 5. Germline-derived CDR1 and CDR2 are MDHEN and SYDVKM. The CDR3 loop spans 15 amino acids.

The chain carries TRBV19 and TRBJ2-2; weak D call: TRBD1 (6 bases). In germline, CDR1 is LNHDA, CDR2 SQIVND (reference sequence). Between the trimmed V and J ends, which lost 7 bases and 5 bases, there was a span of 11 bases. The CDR3 has 13 amino acids. The CDR3 sequence is CASKWGRTGELFF. CDR3 bases: TGTGCCAGTAAATGGGGGCGGACCGGGGAGCTGTTTTTT.